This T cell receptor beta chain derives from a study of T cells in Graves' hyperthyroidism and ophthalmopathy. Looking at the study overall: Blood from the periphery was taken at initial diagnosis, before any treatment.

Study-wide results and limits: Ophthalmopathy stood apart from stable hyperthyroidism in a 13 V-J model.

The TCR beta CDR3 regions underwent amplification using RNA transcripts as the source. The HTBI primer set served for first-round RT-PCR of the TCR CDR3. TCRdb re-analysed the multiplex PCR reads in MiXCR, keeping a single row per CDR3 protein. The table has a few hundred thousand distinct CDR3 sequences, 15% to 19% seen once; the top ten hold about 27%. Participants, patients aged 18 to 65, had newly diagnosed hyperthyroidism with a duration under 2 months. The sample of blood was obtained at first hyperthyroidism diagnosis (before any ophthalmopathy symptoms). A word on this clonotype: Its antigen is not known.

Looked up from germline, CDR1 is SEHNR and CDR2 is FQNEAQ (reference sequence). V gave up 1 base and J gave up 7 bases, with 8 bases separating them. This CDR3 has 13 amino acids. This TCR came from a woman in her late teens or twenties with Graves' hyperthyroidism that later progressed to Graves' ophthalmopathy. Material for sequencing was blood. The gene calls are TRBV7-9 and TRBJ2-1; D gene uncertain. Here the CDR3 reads CASSLDSLNEQFF. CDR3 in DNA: TGTGCCAGCAGCTTAGACAGTTTGAATGAGCAGTTCTTC.